Listed here are 21 T cell receptor beta chains from one sample, sequenced in a study of brain T cells in children with intractable seizures. Time point in this sample: blood from clinic visit 5 months post-surgery; TSC patient then seizure free. Assay used: immunoSEQ multiplex PCR; TCRdb lists only in-frame clones, some missing. The table records about 340,000 clones, 93% of them present only once. This sample comprised peripheral blood, obtained roughly 5 months after surgery. The receptors here all came from a boy in the first two years of life with tuberous sclerosis and intractable seizures.

Concerning this clone itself: The sample carries other DNA sequences with the same CDR3. The genes are TRBV27 and TRBJ1-5, with D perhaps matching TRBD1 (5 bases). The CDR3 sequence is 15 residues long. The germline gives CDR1 MNHEY, CDR2 SMNVEV (reference sequence). The V end was cut by 2 bases, the J end by 5 bases, with 13 bases between. CDR3 in amino acids: CASSLRPGGDQPQHF. Written as DNA, the CDR3 is TGTGCCAGCAGTTTACGTCCTGGGGGGGATCAGCCCCAGCATTTT.

This rearrangement joins TRBV6-5 to TRBJ1-6, with D unclear. The CDR3 consists of 15 residues. Germline CDR1 and CDR2: MNHEY and SVGAGI. V dropped 0 bases and J dropped 6 bases, with 9 bases sitting between them. The CDR3 region has the DNA TGTGCCAGCAGTTACTCAGGGATCGGTAATTCACCCCTCCACTTT. Translation: CASSYSGIGNSPLHF.

This clone was seen a single time. The chain employs TRBV30 and TRBJ1-2; D may be TRBD1 (5 bases). The CDR3 consists of 14 residues. V was trimmed by 5 bases and J by 3 bases, leaving 16 bases between them. Germline V gene data show CDR1 as GTSNPN and CDR2 as SVGIG (reference sequence). The CDR3 coding sequence is TGTGCCTGGGTGGGGCATAGGTTTGACTATGGCTACACCTTC. It encodes CAWVGHRFDYGYTF.

This clone appeared once. The J gene is TRBJ2-5, the V gene TRBV7-6; D is possibly TRBD1 or TRBD2 (5 bases each). The V gene lost 3 bases and the J gene lost 5 bases, with 19 bases spanning the gap. Germline V lookup: CDR1 SGHVS, CDR2 FNYEAQ. This CDR3 contains 16 residues. The CDR3, as DNA: TGTGCCAGCAGCTTGCCAAGGATATCGGGGCTTGAGACCCAGTACTTC. Protein product: CASSLPRISGLETQYF.

V gene TRBV29-1 combines with J gene TRBJ2-1, with D possibly TRBD2 on 6 matching bases. This CDR3 is built from 15 residues. Germline-derived CDR1 and CDR2 are SQVTM and ANQGSEA. V lost 3 bases to trimming and J lost 5 bases, with 17 bases between them. The CDR3 sequence: CSVEQRATIDNEQFF. The CDR3 DNA sequence: TGCAGCGTTGAGCAGCGGGCCACTATTGACAATGAGCAGTTCTTC.

A few counts support this clone. This chain links TRBV28 with TRBJ1-1; perhaps TRBD1 as D (6 bases). There are 15 residues in the CDR3. CDR1 and CDR2 (germline): MDHEN, SYDVKM. The ends were cut back, 5 bases at V and 2 bases at J, with 15 bases in the middle. In DNA form, the CDR3 reads TGTGCCAGCAGTGGGCAGGGGCTCATAAACACTGAAGCTTTCTTT. Its translation is CASSGQGLINTEAFF.

This clone was observed a single time. V gene TRBV7-9 combines with J gene TRBJ2-2; no clear D. V gave up 6 bases and J gave up 5 bases, with 10 bases separating them. This CDR3 has 13 amino acids. Germline CDR1 reads SEHNR; CDR2 reads FQNEAQ (reference sequence). Here the CDR3 reads CASSSQETGELFF. The DNA for the CDR3 is TGTGCCAGCAGTTCTCAGGAAACCGGGGAGCTGTTTTTT.

V usage is TRBV7-2 and J usage is TRBJ2-5, with D possibly called TRBD1 or TRBD2 (5 bases each). The CDR3 runs 15 residues. Germline V gives CDR1 SGHTA, CDR2 FQGNSA. V lost 2 bases to trimming and J lost 2 bases, with 12 bases between them. CDR3 DNA sequence: TGTGCCAGCAGCTTATGGGGGACCTGGCAAGAGACCCAGTACTTC. It yields the protein CASSLWGTWQETQYF.

The V call is TRBV19, the J call TRBJ1-5; D unclear. V was cut by 0 bases and J by 2 bases, with 14 bases left in between. The CDR3 totals 17 residues. The germline gives CDR1 LNHDA, CDR2 SQIVND (reference sequence). CDR3 amino acids: CASSIEVRLSGNQPQHF. The CDR3 DNA follows: TGTGCCAGTAGTATAGAGGTCAGACTCTCGGGCAATCAGCCCCAGCATTTT.

This chain links TRBV7-9 with TRBJ1-1, with TRBD1 as a possible D gene (5 bases). Germline CDR1 is SEHNR and CDR2 is FQNEAQ (reference sequence). CDR3 length equals 12 residues. The V end lost 5 bases, the J end lost 11 bases, and 15 bases lay between the germline ends. Here the CDR3 reads CASSGGTTGAFF. DNA of the CDR3: TGTGCCAGCAGCGGGGGTACAACTGGGGCTTTCTTT. Full variable domain (rest looked up from reference TRBV7-9 and TRBJ1-1): DTGVSQNPRHKITKRGQNVTFRCDPISEHNRLYWYRQTLGQGPEFLTYFQNEAQLEKSRLLSDRFSAERPKGSFSTLEIQRTEQGDSAMYLCASSGGTTGAFFGQGTRLTVV.

This clone was seen a handful of times. The genes are TRBV19 and TRBJ2-7; 7 nucleotides agree with TRBD1. With V trimmed by 4 bases and J by 6 bases, 0 bases remained unmatched. The CDR3 consists of 11 residues. In germline, CDR1 is LNHDA, CDR2 SQIVND (reference sequence). CDR3 bases: TGTGCCAGTAGTACAGGGGGCGAGCAGTACTTC. The encoded protein is CASSTGGEQYF.

This sequence joins TRBV6-4 and TRBJ1-1, with D maybe TRBD1 (5 bases). This CDR3 has 14 amino acids. The germline V and J ends were trimmed by 8 bases and 2 bases, with 15 bases remaining between them. Germline lookup yields CDR1 MRHNA and CDR2 SNTAGT. The CDR3 DNA sequence: TGTGCCAGCCCAGCAGGGTTACTAAACACTGAAGCTTTCTTT. Its protein is CASPAGLLNTEAFF.

Concerning this clone itself: Distinct nucleotide sequences in the sample also encode this CDR3. The genes are TRBV3-1 (or the pseudogene TRBV3-2) and TRBJ2-7; no definite D call. The germline V and J ends were trimmed by 1 base and 2 bases, with 3 bases remaining between them. Germline values: CDR1 LGHDT, CDR2 YNNKEL (reference sequence). The CDR3 loop spans 12 amino acids. The CDR3 DNA follows: TGTGCCAGCAGCCAAGTCACCTACGAGCAGTACTTC. Protein product: CASSQVTYEQYF.

The DNA for the CDR3 is TGTGCCAGCAGCCCGTTTGGGGATAGCACAGATACGCAGTATTTT. It yields the protein CASSPFGDSTDTQYF. The gene calls are TRBV7-9 and TRBJ2-3, with D hard to call. The ends were cut back, 5 bases at V and 0 bases at J, with 12 bases in the middle. This CDR3 spans 15 amino acids. CDR1 SEHNR and CDR2 FQNEAQ come from the germline V gene (reference sequence).

The chain is built from TRBV5-4 and TRBJ2-1; 8 bases align to TRBD2. Germline V gene data show CDR1 as SGHNT and CDR2 as YYREEE (reference sequence). J was trimmed by 3 bases and V by 4 bases; bases with no gene match: 9. CDR3 length: 16 amino acids. The CDR3 sequence: CASSPPRSGGYNEQFF. The CDR3 DNA reads as TGTGCCAGCAGCCCCCCTAGGAGCGGGGGCTACAATGAGCAGTTCTTC.

V is TRBV15 and J is TRBJ2-4; TRBD2 is a possible D gene (6 bases). Germline V gene lookup returns CDR1 LNHNV and CDR2 YYDKDF (reference sequence). The CDR3 length is 11 residues. Trimming stripped 4 bases from V and 12 bases from J, with 10 bases between. The CDR3 region has the DNA TGTGCCACCAGCACCCGGGAGTCTCAGTACTTC. Its translation is CATSTRESQYF.

The chain couples TRBV5-1 to TRBJ1-6; TRBD1 is a possible D gene (5 bases). Germline V CDR1 and CDR2: SGHRS, YFSETQ. This CDR3 comprises 15 residues. Deletions cut 3 bases from V and 5 bases from J, with 12 bases between. The CDR3 loop reads CASSSGTVNNSPLHF. The CDR3 DNA sequence: TGCGCCAGCAGCTCCGGGACGGTTAATAATTCACCCCTCCACTTT.

In this sample, this clone turned up once. CDR3 DNA: TGTGCCAGCAGCAAGGGACAAATCTCTGGGGCCAACGTCCTGACTTTC. Amino acid sequence: CASSKGQISGANVLTF. V is TRBV7-8 and J is TRBJ2-6; D might be TRBD1 (6 bases). The V gene lost 5 bases and the J gene lost 0 bases, with 11 bases spanning the gap. The V gene's germline CDR1 is SGHVS and CDR2 FQNEAQ. The CDR3 spans 16 residues.

The chain combines TRBV5-6 with TRBJ2-3; TRBD2 matches 8 bases. This CDR3 comprises 14 residues. Germline CDR1 SGHDT, CDR2 YYEEEE. Trimming at V came to 7 bases and at J to 5 bases, leaving 9 bases not matched to a gene. Here the CDR3 DNA reads TGTGCCAGCTGTCAGGGACTAGTCAGAGATACGCAGTATTTT. Protein sequence: CASCQGLVRDTQYF.

V and J are TRBV7-3 and TRBJ2-3; 8 bases match TRBD2. This CDR3 comprises 15 residues. From germline, CDR1 is SGHTA and CDR2 FQGTGA. V trimming: 3 bases; J trimming: 4 bases; junction bases outside the gene matches: 6. DNA for the CDR3: TGTGCCAGCAGCTTTACAGCGGGACTAGCAGATACGCAGTATTTT. Encoded protein: CASSFTAGLADTQYF.

This clone was detected once. V usage is TRBV7-6 and J usage is TRBJ1-6; D is perhaps TRBD1 (6 bases). V was trimmed by 4 bases and J by 7 bases, leaving 8 bases between them. This CDR3 spans 13 amino acids. Germline-derived CDR1 and CDR2 are SGHVS and FNYEAQ. CDR3 in amino acids: CASSYTGNSPLHF. The DNA of the CDR3 is TGTGCCAGCAGCTATACAGGGAATTCACCCCTCCACTTT.